A single sample gave rise to the 4 T cell receptor beta chains below, sequenced in a study of blood T cell repertoires in COVID-19. Repertoires were generated with immunoSEQ multiplex PCR, while TCRdb's copy carries only in-frame clones and drops some. The table shows 250,000 to 300,000 clones, with approximately 81% occurring only once. The sequencing sample was made of peripheral blood. The receptors come from a woman in her fifties or sixties with active or convalescent COVID-19.

The chain uses TRBV9 and TRBJ2-5; TRBD1 matches at 7 bases. The trim removed 4 bases at V and 1 base at J, leaving 10 bases unmatched. Germline loops: CDR1 SGDLS, CDR2 YYNGEE. The CDR3 spans 16 residues. In DNA, the CDR3 is TGTGCCAGCAGCAGGGCAGGGGGTATCTTCCAAGAGACCCAGTACTTC. This encodes CASSRAGGIFQETQYF.

The chain uses TRBV19 and TRBJ1-2, with 7 bases identical to TRBD1. The V and J ends lost 1 base and 4 bases, in that order; junction bases with no gene match: 6. Germline loops: CDR1 LNHDA, CDR2 SQIVND (reference sequence). The CDR3 contains 15 residues. The CDR3 region is CASSIATGRTYGYTF. The CDR3 coding sequence is TGTGCCAGTAGTATAGCGACAGGGAGAACCTATGGCTACACCTTC.

The table lists this clone with a count of one. CDR3 nucleotides: TGCGCCAGCAGCCAAACGATACTAAACAGGGCTGGGGCCAACGTCCTGACTTTC. It is translated as CASSQTILNRAGANVLTF. This rearrangement joins TRBV4-1 to TRBJ2-6, with D tentatively TRBD1 (6 bases). Trimming took off 2 bases at V and 2 bases at J, with 16 bases between the two ends. The CDR3 spans 18 residues. The germline V gene has CDR1 MGHRA and CDR2 YSYEKL.

This chain joins TRBV6-4 and TRBJ2-1; 7 bases line up with TRBD1. The CDR3 is 15 residues long. J lost 2 bases, V lost 3 bases, and 4 bases had no gene match. Per germline, CDR1 MRHNA and CDR2 SNTAGT. In DNA, the CDR3 is TGTGCCAGCAGTGAGGTGCAGGGGGCCTACAATGAGCAGTTCTTC. Its protein product is CASSEVQGAYNEQFF.